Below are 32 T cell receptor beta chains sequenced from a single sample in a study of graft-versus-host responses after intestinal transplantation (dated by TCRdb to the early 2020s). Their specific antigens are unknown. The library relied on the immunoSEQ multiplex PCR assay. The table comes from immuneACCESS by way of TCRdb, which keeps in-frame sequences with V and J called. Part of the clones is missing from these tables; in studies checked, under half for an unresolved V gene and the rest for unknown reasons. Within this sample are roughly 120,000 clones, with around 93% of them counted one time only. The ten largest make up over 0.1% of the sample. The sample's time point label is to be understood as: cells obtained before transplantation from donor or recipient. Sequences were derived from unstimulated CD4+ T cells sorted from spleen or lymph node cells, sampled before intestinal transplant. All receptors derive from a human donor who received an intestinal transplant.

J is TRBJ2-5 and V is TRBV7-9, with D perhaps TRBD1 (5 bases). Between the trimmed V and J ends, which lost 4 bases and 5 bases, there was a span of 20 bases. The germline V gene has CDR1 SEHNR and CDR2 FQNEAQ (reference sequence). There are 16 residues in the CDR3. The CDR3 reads CASSSPWGGTSETQYF. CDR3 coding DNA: TGTGCCAGCAGCTCCCCATGGGGCGGTACCAGCGAGACCCAGTACTTC.

CDR3 loop: CASREQGNQHF. CDR3 nucleotides: TGTGCCAGCAGAGAACAGGGGAACCAGCATTTT. The chain links TRBV2 to TRBJ1-5; 7 bases match TRBD1. The CDR3 has 11 amino acids. Trimming removed 6 bases from V and 12 bases from J; junction bases left unmatched: 5. Germline V gene lookup returns CDR1 SNHLY and CDR2 FYNNEI.

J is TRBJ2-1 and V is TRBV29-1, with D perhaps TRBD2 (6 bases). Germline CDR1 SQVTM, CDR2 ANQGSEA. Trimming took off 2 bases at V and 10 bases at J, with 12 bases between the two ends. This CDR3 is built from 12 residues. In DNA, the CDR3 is TGCAGCGTTGAACTACTAGCCGACGAGCAGTTCTTC. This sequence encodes CSVELLADEQFF.

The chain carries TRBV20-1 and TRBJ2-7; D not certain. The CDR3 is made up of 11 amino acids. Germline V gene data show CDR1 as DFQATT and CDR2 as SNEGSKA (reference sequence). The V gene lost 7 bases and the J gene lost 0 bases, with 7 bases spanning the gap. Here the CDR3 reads CSGSSSYEQYF. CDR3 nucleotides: TGCAGTGGTAGTAGCTCCTACGAGCAGTACTTC.

Here the CDR3 DNA reads TGTGCCAGCTTTTTCTCTAGCGAAAGGGAGCAGTTCTTC. Its protein is CASFFSSEREQFF. The rearrangement joins TRBV2 to TRBJ2-1; possible D gene TRBD2, 6 bases. CDR1 is SNHLY and CDR2 is FYNNEI in the germline V gene. CDR3 length equals 13 residues. The V gene lost 8 bases and the J gene lost 10 bases, with 18 bases spanning the gap.

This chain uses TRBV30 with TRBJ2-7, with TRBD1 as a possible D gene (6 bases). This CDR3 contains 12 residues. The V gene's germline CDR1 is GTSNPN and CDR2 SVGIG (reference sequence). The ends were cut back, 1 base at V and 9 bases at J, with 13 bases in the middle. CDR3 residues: CAWSAAGVRQYF. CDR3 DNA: TGTGCCTGGAGTGCAGCAGGGGTGCGGCAGTACTTC. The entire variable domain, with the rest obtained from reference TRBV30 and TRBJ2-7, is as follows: SQTIHQWPATLVQPVGSPLSLECTVEGTSNPNLYWYRQAAGRGLQLLFYSVGIGQISSEVPQNLSASRPQDRQFILSSKKLLLSDSGFYLCAWSAAGVRQYFGPGTRLTVT.

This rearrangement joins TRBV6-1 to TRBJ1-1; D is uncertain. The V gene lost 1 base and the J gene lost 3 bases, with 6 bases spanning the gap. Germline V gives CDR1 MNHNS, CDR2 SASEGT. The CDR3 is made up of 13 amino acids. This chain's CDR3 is CASSEVAYTEAFF. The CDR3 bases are TGTGCCAGCAGTGAAGTGGCTTACACTGAAGCTTTCTTT.

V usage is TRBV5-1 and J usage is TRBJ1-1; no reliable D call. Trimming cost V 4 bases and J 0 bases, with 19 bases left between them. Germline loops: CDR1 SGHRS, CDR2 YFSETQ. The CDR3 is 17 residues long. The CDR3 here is CASSPGFARVVNTEAFF. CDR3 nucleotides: TGCGCCAGCAGCCCCGGATTTGCTAGAGTAGTGAACACTGAAGCTTTCTTT.

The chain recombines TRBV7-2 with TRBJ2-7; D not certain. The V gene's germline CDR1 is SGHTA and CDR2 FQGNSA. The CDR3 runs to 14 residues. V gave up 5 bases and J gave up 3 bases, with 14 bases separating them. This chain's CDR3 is CASSQRYNGYEQYF. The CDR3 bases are TGTGCCAGCAGCCAAAGGTATAACGGCTACGAGCAGTACTTC.

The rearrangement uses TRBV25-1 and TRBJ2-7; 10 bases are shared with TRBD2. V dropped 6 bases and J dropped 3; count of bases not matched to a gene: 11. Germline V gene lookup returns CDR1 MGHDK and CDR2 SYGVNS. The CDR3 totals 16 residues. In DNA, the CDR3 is TGTGCCAGCAGCCTCCAATCCTCTAGCGGGAGCTACGAGCAGTACTTC. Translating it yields CASSLQSSSGSYEQYF.

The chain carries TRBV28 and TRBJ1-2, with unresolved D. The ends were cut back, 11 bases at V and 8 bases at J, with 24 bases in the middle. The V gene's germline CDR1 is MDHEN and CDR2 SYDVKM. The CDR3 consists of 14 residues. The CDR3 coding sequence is TGTGCCTCACTCGTAGGAGGAGGGTCCGGCGGCTACACCTTC. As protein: CASLVGGGSGGYTF.

The CDR3 DNA reads TGTGCCAGCAGCCAAGGACCGGTACTTATGAACACTGAAGCTTTCTTT. This translates into CASSQGPVLMNTEAFF. The chain has TRBV27 and TRBJ1-1; D is ambiguous. V was clipped by 6 bases and J by 0 bases, with 17 bases between them. Germline-derived CDR1 and CDR2 are MNHEY and SMNVEV (reference sequence). The CDR3 loop spans 16 amino acids.

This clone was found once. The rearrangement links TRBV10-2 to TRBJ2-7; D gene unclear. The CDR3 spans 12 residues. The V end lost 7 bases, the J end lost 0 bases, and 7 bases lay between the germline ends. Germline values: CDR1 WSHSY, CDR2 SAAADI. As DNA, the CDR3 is TGCGCCAGCAAAGGCCGCTCCTACGAGCAGTACTTC. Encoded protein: CASKGRSYEQYF.

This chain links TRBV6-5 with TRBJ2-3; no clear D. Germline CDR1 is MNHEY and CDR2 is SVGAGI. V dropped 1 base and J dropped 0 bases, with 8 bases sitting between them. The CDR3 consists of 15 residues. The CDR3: CASSYYSPSTDTQYF. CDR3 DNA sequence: TGTGCCAGCAGTTACTACAGTCCTAGCACAGATACGCAGTATTTT.

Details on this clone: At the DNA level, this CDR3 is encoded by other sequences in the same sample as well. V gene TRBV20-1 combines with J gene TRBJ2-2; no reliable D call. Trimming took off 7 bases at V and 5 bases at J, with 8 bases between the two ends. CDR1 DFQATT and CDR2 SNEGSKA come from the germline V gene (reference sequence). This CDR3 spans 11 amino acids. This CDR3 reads CSVPRTGELFF. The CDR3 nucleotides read TGCAGTGTCCCAAGGACCGGGGAGCTGTTTTTT.

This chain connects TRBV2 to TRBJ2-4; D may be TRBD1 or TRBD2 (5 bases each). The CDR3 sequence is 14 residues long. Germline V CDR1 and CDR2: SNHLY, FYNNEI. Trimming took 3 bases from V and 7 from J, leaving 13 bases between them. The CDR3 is CASSDEGRWNIQYF. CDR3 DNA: TGTGCCAGCAGTGACGAGGGACGATGGAACATTCAGTACTTC. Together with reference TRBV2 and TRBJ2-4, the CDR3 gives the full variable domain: EPEVTQTPSHQVTQMGQEVILRCVPISNHLYFYWYRQILGQKVEFLVSFYNNEISEKSEIFDDQFSVERPDGSNFTLKIRSTKLEDSAMYFCASSDEGRWNIQYFGAGTRLSVL.

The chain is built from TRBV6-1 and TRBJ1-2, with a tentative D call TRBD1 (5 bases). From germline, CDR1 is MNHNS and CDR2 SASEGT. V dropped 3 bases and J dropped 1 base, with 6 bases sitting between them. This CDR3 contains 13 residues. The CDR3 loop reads CASSEGLNYGYTF. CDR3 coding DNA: TGTGCCAGCAGTGAGGGGCTTAACTATGGCTACACCTTC.

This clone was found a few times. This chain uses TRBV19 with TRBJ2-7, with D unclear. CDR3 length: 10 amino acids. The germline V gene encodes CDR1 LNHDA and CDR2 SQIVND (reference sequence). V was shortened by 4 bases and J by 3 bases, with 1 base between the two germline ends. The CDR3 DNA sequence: TGTGCCAGTAGTAACTACGAGCAGTACTTC. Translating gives CASSNYEQYF.

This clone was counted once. The DNA of the CDR3 is TGTGCCAGCAGTTTATCAGGAGGGGAGGGTGAAAAACTGTTTTTT. Translation: CASSLSGGEGEKLFF. The chain combines TRBV28 with TRBJ1-4, with D tentatively TRBD1 (5 bases). Germline loops: CDR1 MDHEN, CDR2 SYDVKM. The ends were cut back, 1 base at V and 7 bases at J, with 13 bases in the middle. CDR3 length equals 15 residues.

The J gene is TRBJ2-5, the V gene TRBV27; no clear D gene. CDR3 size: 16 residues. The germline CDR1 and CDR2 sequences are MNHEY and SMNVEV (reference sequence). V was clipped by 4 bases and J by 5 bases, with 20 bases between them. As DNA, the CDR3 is TGTGCCAGCAGTTGGCGGCGACCGAGACTCGGCGAGACCCAGTACTTC. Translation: CASSWRRPRLGETQYF.

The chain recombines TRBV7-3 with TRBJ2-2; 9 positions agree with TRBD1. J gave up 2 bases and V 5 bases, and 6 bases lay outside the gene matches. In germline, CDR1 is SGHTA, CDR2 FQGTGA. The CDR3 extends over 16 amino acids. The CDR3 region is CASSPRTGVNTGELFF. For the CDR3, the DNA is TGTGCCAGCAGCCCCCGGACAGGGGTAAACACCGGGGAGCTGTTTTTT.

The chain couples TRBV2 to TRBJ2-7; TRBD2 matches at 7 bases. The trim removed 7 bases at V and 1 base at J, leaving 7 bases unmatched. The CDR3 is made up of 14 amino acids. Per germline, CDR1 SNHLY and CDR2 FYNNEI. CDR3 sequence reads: CASNRLAESYEQYF. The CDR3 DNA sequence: TGTGCCAGCAACAGACTAGCAGAGTCCTACGAGCAGTACTTC.

The CDR3 nucleotides read TGTGCCAGTATTCCCGGACTAGCGGGCGCCATCGGATACGAGCAGTACTTC. Translated, it gives CASIPGLAGAIGYEQYF. The V and J genes are TRBV19 and TRBJ2-7, with 11 positions matching TRBD2. Unmatched junction bases numbered 15, after V lost 7 bases and J lost 4 bases. The length of the CDR3 is 17 residues. Germline CDR1 reads LNHDA; CDR2 reads SQIVND (reference sequence).

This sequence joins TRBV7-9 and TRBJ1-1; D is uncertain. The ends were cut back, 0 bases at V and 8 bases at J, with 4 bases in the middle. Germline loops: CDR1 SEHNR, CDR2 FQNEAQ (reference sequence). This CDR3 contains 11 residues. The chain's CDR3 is CASSLATEAFF. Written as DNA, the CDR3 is TGTGCCAGCAGCTTAGCGACAGAAGCTTTCTTT.

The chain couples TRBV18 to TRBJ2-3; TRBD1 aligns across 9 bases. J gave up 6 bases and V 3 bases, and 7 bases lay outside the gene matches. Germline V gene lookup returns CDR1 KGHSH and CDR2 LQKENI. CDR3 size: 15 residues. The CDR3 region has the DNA TGTGCCAGCTCACCCGGGACAGGGAGATTGGATACGCAGTATTTT. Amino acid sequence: CASSPGTGRLDTQYF.

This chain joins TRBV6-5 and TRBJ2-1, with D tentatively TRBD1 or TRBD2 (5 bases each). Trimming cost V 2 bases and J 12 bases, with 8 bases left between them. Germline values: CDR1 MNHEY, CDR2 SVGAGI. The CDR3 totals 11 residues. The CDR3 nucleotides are TGTGCCAGCAGTTACCAGGGAGTGCAGTTCTTC. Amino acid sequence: CASSYQGVQFF.

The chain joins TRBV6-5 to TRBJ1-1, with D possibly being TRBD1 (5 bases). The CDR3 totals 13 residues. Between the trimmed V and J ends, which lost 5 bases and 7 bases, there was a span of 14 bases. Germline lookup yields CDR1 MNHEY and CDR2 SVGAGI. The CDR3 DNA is TGTGCCAGCAGTAAAGGGACGGAGGTTGAAGCTTTCTTT. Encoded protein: CASSKGTEVEAFF.

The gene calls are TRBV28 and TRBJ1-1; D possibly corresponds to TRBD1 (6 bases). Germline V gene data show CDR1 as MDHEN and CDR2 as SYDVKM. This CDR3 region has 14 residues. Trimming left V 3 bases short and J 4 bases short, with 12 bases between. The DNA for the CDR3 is TGTGCCAGCAGTTTCCCAGGGGTTATCACTGAAGCTTTCTTT. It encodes CASSFPGVITEAFF.

The DNA of the CDR3 is TGCGCCAGCAGCCAGGATCCGGGACAGGGGGGACTAGCGGGAGGGCGTTGGAAGACCCAGTACTTC. Its translation is CASSQDPGQGGLAGGRWKTQYF. The rearrangement uses TRBV4-1 and TRBJ2-5, with 16 positions matching TRBD2. Germline-derived CDR1 and CDR2 are MGHRA and YSYEKL. V gave up 3 bases and J gave up 6 bases; unmatched junction bases: 22. The CDR3 loop spans 22 amino acids.

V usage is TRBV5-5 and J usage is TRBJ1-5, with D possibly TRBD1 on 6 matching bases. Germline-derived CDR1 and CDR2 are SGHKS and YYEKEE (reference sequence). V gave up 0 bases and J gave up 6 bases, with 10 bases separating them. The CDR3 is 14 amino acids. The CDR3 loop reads CASSLGGGGQPQHF. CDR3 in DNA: TGTGCCAGCAGCTTGGGAGGGGGAGGTCAGCCCCAGCATTTT.

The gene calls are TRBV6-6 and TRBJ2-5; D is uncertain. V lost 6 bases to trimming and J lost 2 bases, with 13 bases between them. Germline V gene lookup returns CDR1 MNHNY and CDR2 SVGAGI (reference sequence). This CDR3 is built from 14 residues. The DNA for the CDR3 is TGTGCCAGCAGCAATACTTGGAAACAAGAGACCCAGTACTTC. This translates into CASSNTWKQETQYF.

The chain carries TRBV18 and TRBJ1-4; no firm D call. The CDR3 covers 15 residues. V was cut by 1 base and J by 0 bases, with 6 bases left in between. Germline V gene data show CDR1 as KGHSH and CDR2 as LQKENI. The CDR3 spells CASSPQEATNEKLFF. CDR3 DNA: TGTGCCAGCTCACCACAAGAAGCAACTAATGAAAAACTGTTTTTT.